Sequencing of this TCR beta chain was carried out in a study of blood T cell repertoires in COVID-19. Whole-study context: Acute and convalescent COVID-19 samples came from the United States, Italy and Spain. Sample material is recorded as cDNA or gDNA derived from T cells, B-cell-depleted T cells, or PBMCs.

Trimming at V came to 5 bases and at J to 7 bases, leaving 2 bases not matched to a gene. Germline V gene lookup returns CDR1 MDHEN and CDR2 SYDVKM. CDR3 length: 13 amino acids. TCRdb's copy holds only in-frame clones and misses some; the assay was immunoSEQ multiplex PCR. The repertoire includes under 70,000 clones, around 80% of them detected once, and 18% sits in the top ten. This clone was found a few times. Sequencing used peripheral blood. The clonotype was recovered from a man aged 60 to 75 with acute or convalescent COVID-19. V usage is TRBV28 and J usage is TRBJ2-1; TRBD1 aligns across 10 bases. DNA of the CDR3: TGTGCCAGCAGTACGGGACAGGGGAATGAGCAGTTCTTC. Translated, it gives CASSTGQGNEQFF.